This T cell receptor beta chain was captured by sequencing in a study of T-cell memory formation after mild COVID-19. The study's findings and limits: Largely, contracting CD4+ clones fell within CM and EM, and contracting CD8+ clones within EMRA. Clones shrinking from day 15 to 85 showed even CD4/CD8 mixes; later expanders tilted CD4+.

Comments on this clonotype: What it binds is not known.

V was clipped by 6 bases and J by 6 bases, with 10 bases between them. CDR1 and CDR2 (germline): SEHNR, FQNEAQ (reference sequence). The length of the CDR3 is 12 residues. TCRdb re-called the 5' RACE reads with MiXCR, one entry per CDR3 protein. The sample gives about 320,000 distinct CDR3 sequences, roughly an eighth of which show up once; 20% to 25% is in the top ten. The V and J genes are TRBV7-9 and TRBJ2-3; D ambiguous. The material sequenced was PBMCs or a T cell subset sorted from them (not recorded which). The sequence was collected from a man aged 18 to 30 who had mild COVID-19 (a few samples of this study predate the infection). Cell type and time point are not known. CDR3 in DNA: TGTGCCAGCAGGCGGACGGTTGATACGCAGTATTTT. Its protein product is CASRRTVDTQYF. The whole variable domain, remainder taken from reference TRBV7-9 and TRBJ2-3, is DTGVSQNPRHKITKRGQNVTFRCDPISEHNRLYWYRQTLGQGPEFLTYFQNEAQLEKSRLLSDRFSAERPKGSFSTLEIQRTEQGDSAMYLCASRRTVDTQYFGPGTRLTVL.